Following are 22 T cell receptor beta chains from one sample sequenced in a study of blood T cell repertoires in COVID-19. Generated by immunoSEQ multiplex PCR, the TCRdb table keeps only in-frame clones and is missing some. The table records about 70,000 clones, about four fifths of them present only once. Sequencing input: peripheral blood. The receptors come from a man in his 70s who had recovered from COVID-19.

This chain links TRBV7-9 with TRBJ1-2, with D hard to call. The germline V and J ends were trimmed by 1 base and 5 bases, with 8 bases remaining between them. Germline loops: CDR1 SEHNR, CDR2 FQNEAQ (reference sequence). The CDR3 extends over 13 amino acids. The DNA of the CDR3 is TGTGCCAGCAGCTTAGATTCCGGGTATGGCTACACCTTC. This gives the protein CASSLDSGYGYTF.

This clone has a single count. The chain joins TRBV19 to TRBJ2-2; D is possibly TRBD2 (6 bases). Trimming took 7 bases from V and 5 from J, leaving 20 bases between them. CDR1 and CDR2 from the germline V gene are LNHDA and SQIVND (reference sequence). The CDR3 extends over 16 amino acids. This chain's CDR3 is CASNNDLGTVTGELFF. CDR3 nucleotide sequence: TGTGCCAGTAACAATGATCTGGGGACTGTGACCGGGGAGCTGTTTTTT.

The V and J genes are TRBV19 and TRBJ1-4; no firm D call. The germline CDR1 and CDR2 sequences are LNHDA and SQIVND (reference sequence). This CDR3 is 12 amino acids long. V was clipped by 6 bases and J by 8 bases, with 10 bases between them. CDR3 coding DNA: TGTGCCAGTAGCGTTGCGGCCGAAAAACTGTTTTTT. Residues: CASSVAAEKLFF.

The chain uses TRBV7-3 and TRBJ1-2, with D possibly matching TRBD1 (6 bases). Per the germline V gene, CDR1 is SGHTA and CDR2 is FQGTGA. Trimming removed 2 bases from V and 6 bases from J, with 10 bases in between. This CDR3 is 13 amino acids long. Here the CDR3 reads CASSLAGENGYTF. CDR3 bases: TGTGCCAGCAGCTTAGCAGGGGAAAATGGCTACACCTTC.

The V and J genes are TRBV5-6 and TRBJ2-1; D is perhaps TRBD2 (5 bases). V was pared by 1 base and J by 7 bases, with 12 bases between. CDR1 SGHDT and CDR2 YYEEEE come from the germline V gene. The CDR3 has 14 residues. The CDR3 region has the DNA TGTGCCAGCAGCTTGACAGAGGGTTCGAATGAGCAGTTCTTC. As protein: CASSLTEGSNEQFF.

V and J are TRBV24-1 and TRBJ2-3; possibly TRBD1 for D (5 bases). CDR1 is KGHDR, CDR2 SFDVKD, per germline. V gave up 9 bases and J gave up 2 bases, with 11 bases separating them. This CDR3 is built from 13 residues. CDR3 protein: CATEDKITDTQYF. The DNA of the CDR3 is TGTGCCACCGAGGACAAGATCACAGATACGCAGTATTTT.

This sequence joins TRBV19 and TRBJ2-5; 11 nucleotides agree with TRBD1. The CDR3 sequence is 16 residues long. The V segment lost 6 bases and the J segment 5 bases; nucleotides outside the gene matches: 11. Germline values: CDR1 LNHDA, CDR2 SQIVND (reference sequence). The DNA of the CDR3 is TGTGCCAGTAGCCCCCGAGGGACAGGGGGTTTGGAGACCCAGTACTTC. Translating it yields CASSPRGTGGLETQYF. Using reference TRBV19 and TRBJ2-5 for the parts outside the CDR3, the full variable domain is DGGITQSPKYLFRKEGQNVTLSCEQNLNHDAMYWYRQDPGQGLRLIYYSQIVNDFQKGDIAEGYSVSREKKESFPLTVTSAQKNPTAFYLCASSPRGTGGLETQYFGPGTRLLVL.

This clone was observed a handful of times. The chain links TRBV6-2 or TRBV6-3 to TRBJ1-1; 8 nucleotides match TRBD1. V dropped 2 bases and J dropped 4; count of bases not matched to a gene: 9. Germline loops: CDR1 MNHEY, CDR2 SVGEGT. CDR3 length equals 16 residues. The CDR3: CASSYRLLDRATEAFF. CDR3 coding DNA: TGTGCCAGCAGTTACCGTTTGTTGGACAGGGCCACTGAAGCTTTCTTT.

The CDR3 DNA follows: TGTGCCAGCAGTTTAGCGGGGGGGGACAATGAGCAGTTCTTC. Translating gives CASSLAGGDNEQFF. The chain recombines TRBV27 with TRBJ2-1, with 9 positions matching TRBD2. With 2 bases clipped from V and 5 bases from J, the junction kept 1 base outside the gene matches. This CDR3 region has 14 residues. CDR1 is MNHEY, CDR2 SMNVEV, per germline (reference sequence).

This CDR3 reads CASSWDRSSYEQYF. CDR3 DNA sequence: TGTGCCAGCAGTTGGGACAGGAGCTCCTACGAGCAGTACTTC. The chain links TRBV5-4 to TRBJ2-7; 8 bases map to TRBD1. V trimming: 5 bases; J trimming: 0 bases; junction bases outside the gene matches: 4. This CDR3 is 14 amino acids long. Germline V CDR1 and CDR2: SGHNT, YYREEE (reference sequence).

In DNA form, the CDR3 reads TGTGCCAGCAGTACCATAGGGGGTTCCTACGAGCAGTACTTC. As protein: CASSTIGGSYEQYF. The J gene is TRBJ2-7, the V gene TRBV7-9, with D tentatively TRBD1 (6 bases). V lost 6 bases, J lost 1 base, and 13 bases lay in between. Germline CDR1 reads SEHNR; CDR2 reads FQNEAQ (reference sequence). The CDR3 runs to 14 residues.

The J gene is TRBJ1-1, the V gene TRBV5-1; D gene unclear. Germline V gives CDR1 SGHRS, CDR2 YFSETQ. V lost 2 bases, J lost 1 base, and 9 bases lay in between. The CDR3 is 14 residues long. The CDR3 region has the DNA TGCGCCAGCAGCTTACCAGTGGCGAACACTGAAGCTTTCTTT. Its translation: CASSLPVANTEAFF.

This chain joins TRBV29-1 and TRBJ1-1, with no clear D. V lost 6 bases, J lost 6 bases, and 11 bases lay in between. Germline V gene data show CDR1 as SQVTM and CDR2 as ANQGSEA. The CDR3 consists of 11 residues. The CDR3 region is CSVEGVAEAFF. The CDR3 DNA reads TGCAGCGTGGAGGGTGTTGCTGAAGCTTTCTTT.

The chain uses TRBV30 and TRBJ2-1; 12 bases align to TRBD2. The V gene's germline CDR1 is GTSNPN and CDR2 SVGIG (reference sequence). V lost 4 bases, J lost 4 bases, and 2 bases stayed unmatched. The CDR3 extends over 14 amino acids. The CDR3 sequence is CAWTGTSGYNEQFF. DNA of the CDR3: TGTGCCTGGACCGGGACTAGCGGGTACAATGAGCAGTTCTTC.

The genes are TRBV19 and TRBJ1-2; D is unclear. This CDR3 has 14 amino acids. Looked up from germline, CDR1 is LNHDA and CDR2 is SQIVND (reference sequence). The ends were cut back, 2 bases at V and 6 bases at J, with 13 bases in the middle. Written as DNA, the CDR3 is TGTGCCAGTAGTATAAGGAGATCGATGGATGGCTACACCTTC. Translated, it gives CASSIRRSMDGYTF.

The chain is built from TRBV30 and TRBJ2-3, with D perhaps TRBD2 (6 bases). The V and J ends lost 5 bases and 3 bases respectively, with 12 bases between them. The CDR3 sequence is 13 residues long. Looked up from germline, CDR1 is GTSNPN and CDR2 is SVGIG (reference sequence). CDR3: CAWVGGGTDTQYF. In DNA form, the CDR3 reads TGTGCCTGGGTGGGGGGTGGTACAGATACGCAGTATTTT. Based on the CDR3 plus reference TRBV30 and TRBJ2-3, the full variable domain is SQTIHQWPATLVQPVGSPLSLECTVEGTSNPNLYWYRQAAGRGLQLLFYSVGIGQISSEVPQNLSASRPQDRQFILSSKKLLLSDSGFYLCAWVGGGTDTQYFGPGTRLTVL.

The rearrangement uses TRBV7-2 and TRBJ2-3, with TRBD2 matching 8 bases. Germline V gene sequence: CDR1 SGHTA, CDR2 FQGNSA. After removal of 4 bases from V and 5 bases from J, the junction contained 14 bases not matched to a gene. The CDR3 has 17 amino acids. CDR3 sequence reads: CASSSAGGGRTLDTQYF. In nucleotides, the CDR3 is TGTGCCAGCAGCTCGGCGGGGGGCGGGAGGACTTTAGATACGCAGTATTTT.

The chain carries TRBV3-1 (or the pseudogene TRBV3-2) and TRBJ1-5; 10 bases match TRBD1. Losses at the gene ends were 4 bases for V and 9 bases for J; bases not matched to a gene: 12. CDR1 is LGHDT and CDR2 is YNNKEL in the germline V gene (reference sequence). The CDR3 is made up of 16 amino acids. CDR3: CASSPPGQGPGGPQHF. The CDR3 nucleotides read TGTGCCAGCAGCCCCCCGGGACAGGGGCCCGGGGGGCCCCAGCATTTT.

This clone was found a few times. The V call is TRBV5-5, the J call TRBJ2-5; 12 bases line up with TRBD2. Unmatched junction bases numbered 4, after V lost 7 bases and J lost 0 bases. Germline CDR1 and CDR2: SGHKS and YYEKEE (reference sequence). The CDR3 contains 15 residues. The CDR3 is CASSRTSGDQETQYF. CDR3 bases: TGTGCCAGCTCACGGACTAGCGGGGACCAAGAGACCCAGTACTTC.

This clone showed up just once. V gene TRBV4-1 combines with J gene TRBJ2-5; 9 nucleotides align to TRBD2. The junction had 9 bases not matched to a gene; V was cut back by 3 bases and J by 1 base. Germline CDR1 MGHRA, CDR2 YSYEKL. The CDR3 loop spans 17 amino acids. The CDR3 sequence: CASSQARELAGQETQYF. As DNA, the CDR3 is TGCGCCAGCAGCCAGGCCCGGGAACTAGCGGGCCAAGAGACCCAGTACTTC.

The rearrangement joins TRBV7-9 to TRBJ2-3; TRBD1 is a possible D gene (6 bases). Germline lookup yields CDR1 SEHNR and CDR2 FQNEAQ (reference sequence). Trimming left V 3 bases short and J 3 bases short, with 16 bases between. The CDR3 is made up of 16 amino acids. The CDR3 region is CASSFVGGAGTDTQYF. The DNA for the CDR3 is TGTGCCAGCAGCTTTGTAGGGGGAGCAGGGACAGATACGCAGTATTTT.

This chain uses TRBV6-5 with TRBJ2-5, with 8 bases matching TRBD1. CDR1 and CDR2 from the germline V gene are MNHEY and SVGAGI. This CDR3 has 15 residues. V shed 6 bases and J 4 bases; nucleotides not matched to a gene: 10. In nucleotides, the CDR3 is TGTGCCAGCAGGGGAGGACAGGGAGGTCCAGAGACCCAGTACTTC. Translated: CASRGGQGGPETQYF.